The subject of this entry is one T cell receptor beta chain. The sample holds a few counts of this clone. Its recognized antigen is unknown. The input lacks base qualities; no much larger clone sits a single base away. Via the germline V gene, CDR1 is MNHNS and CDR2 SASEGT. Compared with germline, V lacks 1 base and J lacks 5 bases; bases without a gene match: 6. CDR3 length: 15 amino acids, cysteine to phenylalanine. This entry keeps only the CDR3 DNA: 45 bases, framed from base 1. The data were taken from a study of blood T cell repertoires in COVID-19 (TCRdb year 2020). In terms of the full investigation: Samples covering the acute and convalescent phases of COVID-19 were provided by collaborators in the United States, Italy and Spain. The material from the prospective study consisted of cDNA or gDNA derived from T cells, B-cell-depleted T cells, or PBMCs. Subjects who had been exposed to COVID-19, were actively infected with it, or had recovered from it provided the deeply sampled blood TCRbeta repertoires that made up the dataset. The repertoires were made available in a free public database intended to serve as a resource for research on the immune response to SARS-CoV-2. Samples were obtained from the ongoing ImmuneRACE study (first 160 participants) and from roughly 1,300 subjects provided by 6 global collaborators. The sample metadata nearly always contained a de-identified subject ID, COVID-19 status, age in years and sex. HLA class I and class II types, where available, came from metadata supplied by the sample provider rather than from assay-based typing. Here is what the overall study found, with its caveats: The quantity of clinical and demographic metadata differed by source and by participant and was supplied without curation.

TCRbeta CDR3 regions were amplified from genomic DNA using the immunoSEQ Assay, a bias-controlled multiplex PCR. On the study's bioinformatics: The number of nucleated cells in each sample was estimated from the amplification of reference gene primers within the assay. Sequence reads were collapsed and filtered to measure the absolute abundance of every unique TCRbeta CDR3 rearrangement. For each sample, productive Simpson clonality was calculated as the square root of Simpson's diversity index across productive rearrangements. Here the immuneACCESS table is served through TCRdb, limited to in-frame sequences with V and J called. Missing clones are a known gap in these copies; in checked studies unresolved V genes cover under half, and the rest lacks a known reason. That table gives V, J and clone size, and the DNA gave D and trimming. Across this sample there are approximately 68,000 clones, with about 86% seen only once. The ten largest clones take up approximately 4.4% of the sample.

Each collaborating institution followed its own protocols to collect whole blood in K2EDTA tubes. Collaborator samples were shipped for TCRbeta analysis as frozen whole blood, isolated PBMCs, or DNA extracted from either sample type. The sequenced material came from peripheral blood. The chain joins TRBV6-1 to TRBJ2-7; 9 nucleotides in the junction match TRBD2. The clonotype comes from a man between 45 and 60 years old with active COVID-19. The sequence in DNA is TGTGCCAGCAGTGAAGGCGCTAGCGGGGTTGACGAGCAGTACTTC. Its coded protein is CASSEGASGVDEQYF.